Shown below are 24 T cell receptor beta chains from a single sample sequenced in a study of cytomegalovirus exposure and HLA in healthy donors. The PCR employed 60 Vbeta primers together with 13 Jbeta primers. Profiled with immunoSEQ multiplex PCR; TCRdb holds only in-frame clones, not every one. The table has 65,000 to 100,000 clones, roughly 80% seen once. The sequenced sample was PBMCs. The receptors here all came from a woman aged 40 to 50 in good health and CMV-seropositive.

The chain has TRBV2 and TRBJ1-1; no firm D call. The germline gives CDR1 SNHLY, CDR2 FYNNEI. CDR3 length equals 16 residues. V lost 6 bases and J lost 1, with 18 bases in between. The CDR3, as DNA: TGTGCCAGCAGAGTCTACGGCAGACTATGGAACACTGAAGCTTTCTTT. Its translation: CASRVYGRLWNTEAFF.

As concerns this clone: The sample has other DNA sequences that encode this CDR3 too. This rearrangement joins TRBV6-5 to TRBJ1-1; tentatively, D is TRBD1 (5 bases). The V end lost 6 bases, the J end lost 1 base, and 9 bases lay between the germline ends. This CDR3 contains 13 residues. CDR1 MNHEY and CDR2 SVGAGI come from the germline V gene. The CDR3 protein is CASSDRPNTEAFF. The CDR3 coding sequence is TGTGCCAGCAGCGACAGACCGAACACTGAAGCTTTCTTT.

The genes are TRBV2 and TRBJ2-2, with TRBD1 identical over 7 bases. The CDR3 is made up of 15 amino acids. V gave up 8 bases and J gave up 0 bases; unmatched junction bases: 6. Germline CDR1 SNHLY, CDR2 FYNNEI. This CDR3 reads CASRKGQSNTGELFF. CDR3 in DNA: TGTGCCAGCCGGAAGGGACAGTCGAACACCGGGGAGCTGTTTTTT.

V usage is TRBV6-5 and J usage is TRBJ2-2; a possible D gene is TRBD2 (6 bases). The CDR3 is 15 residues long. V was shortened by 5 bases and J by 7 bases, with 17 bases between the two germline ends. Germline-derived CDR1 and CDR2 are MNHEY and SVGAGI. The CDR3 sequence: CASSDLATGVGELFF. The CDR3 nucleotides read TGTGCCAGCAGTGACTTGGCCACGGGGGTCGGGGAGCTGTTTTTT.

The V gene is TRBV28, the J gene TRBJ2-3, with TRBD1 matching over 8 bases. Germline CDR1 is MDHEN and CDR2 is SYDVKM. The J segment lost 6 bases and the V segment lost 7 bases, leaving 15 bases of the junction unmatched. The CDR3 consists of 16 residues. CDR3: CASTPYQGAKWDTQYF. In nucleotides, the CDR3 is TGTGCCAGCACCCCCTATCAGGGGGCGAAATGGGATACGCAGTATTTT.

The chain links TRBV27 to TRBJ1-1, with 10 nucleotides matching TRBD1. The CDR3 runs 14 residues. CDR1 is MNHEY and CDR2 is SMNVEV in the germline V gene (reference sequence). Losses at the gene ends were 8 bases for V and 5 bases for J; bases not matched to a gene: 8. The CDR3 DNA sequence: TGTGCCAGCTATCCTATGGGACAGGGGACTGAAGCTTTCTTT. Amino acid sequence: CASYPMGQGTEAFF.

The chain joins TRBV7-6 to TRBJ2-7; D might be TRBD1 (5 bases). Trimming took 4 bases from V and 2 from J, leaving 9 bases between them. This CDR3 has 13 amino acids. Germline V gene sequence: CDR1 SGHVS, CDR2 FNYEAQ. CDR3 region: CASSSQDTYEQYF. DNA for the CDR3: TGTGCCAGCAGCTCTCAGGACACCTACGAGCAGTACTTC. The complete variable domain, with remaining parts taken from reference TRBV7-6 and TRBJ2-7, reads GAGVSQSPRYKVTKRGQDVALRCDPISGHVSLYWYRQALGQGPEFLTYFNYEAQQDKSGLPNDRFSAERPEGSISTLTIQRTEQRDSAMYRCASSSQDTYEQYFGPGTRLTVT.

The CDR3 bases are TGTGCCAGTAGTATACCCCATATTGAAAAAACGAGTAACACTGAAGCTTTCTTT. This gives the protein CASSIPHIEKTSNTEAFF. The J gene is TRBJ1-1, the V gene TRBV19; the D is unclear. With 2 bases removed from V and 2 bases from J, the gap between germline ends came to 21 bases. CDR1 LNHDA and CDR2 SQIVND come from the germline V gene (reference sequence). This CDR3 contains 18 residues.

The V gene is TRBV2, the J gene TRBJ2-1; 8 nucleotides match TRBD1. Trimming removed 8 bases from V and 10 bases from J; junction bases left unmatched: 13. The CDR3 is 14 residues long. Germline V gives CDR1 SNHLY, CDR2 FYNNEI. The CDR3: CASPPGQEKGEQFF. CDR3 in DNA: TGTGCCAGCCCGCCGGGACAGGAGAAGGGGGAGCAGTTCTTC.

The CDR3 here is CASSQDRLAGFNQNIQYF. CDR3 in DNA: TGCGCCAGCAGCCAAGATCGACTAGCGGGATTTAACCAAAACATTCAGTACTTC. This chain joins TRBV4-1 and TRBJ2-4; 11 bases align to TRBD2. With V trimmed by 0 bases and J by 5 bases, 9 bases remained unmatched. The CDR3 is 18 residues long. CDR1 and CDR2 from the germline V gene are MGHRA and YSYEKL.

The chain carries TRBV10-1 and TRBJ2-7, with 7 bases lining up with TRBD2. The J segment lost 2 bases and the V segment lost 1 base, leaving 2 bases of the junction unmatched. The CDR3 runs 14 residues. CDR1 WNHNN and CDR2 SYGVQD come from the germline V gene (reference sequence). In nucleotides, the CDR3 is TGCGCCAGCAGTGAGTTACTAGCGACCTACGAGCAGTACTTC. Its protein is CASSELLATYEQYF.

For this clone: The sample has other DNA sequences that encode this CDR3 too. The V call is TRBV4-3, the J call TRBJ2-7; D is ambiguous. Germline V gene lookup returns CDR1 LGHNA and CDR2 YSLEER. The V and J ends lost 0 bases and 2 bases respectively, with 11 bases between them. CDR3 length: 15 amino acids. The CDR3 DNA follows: TGCGCCAGCAGCCAAGATCGTGGCAGTACCTACGAGCAGTACTTC. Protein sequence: CASSQDRGSTYEQYF.

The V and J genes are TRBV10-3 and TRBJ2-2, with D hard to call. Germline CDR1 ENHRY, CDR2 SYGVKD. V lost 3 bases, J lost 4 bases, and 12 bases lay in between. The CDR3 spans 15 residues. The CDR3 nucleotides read TGTGCCATCAGTGACCCTCTAACTTCCACCGGGGAGCTGTTTTTT. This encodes CAISDPLTSTGELFF.

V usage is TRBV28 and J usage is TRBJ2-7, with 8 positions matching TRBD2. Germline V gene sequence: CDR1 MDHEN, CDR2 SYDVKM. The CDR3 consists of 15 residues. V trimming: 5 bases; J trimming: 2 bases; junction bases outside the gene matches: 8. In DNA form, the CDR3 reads TGTGCCAGCAGTCGACTGAGCGGGAGAGCCTACGAGCAGTACTTC. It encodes CASSRLSGRAYEQYF.

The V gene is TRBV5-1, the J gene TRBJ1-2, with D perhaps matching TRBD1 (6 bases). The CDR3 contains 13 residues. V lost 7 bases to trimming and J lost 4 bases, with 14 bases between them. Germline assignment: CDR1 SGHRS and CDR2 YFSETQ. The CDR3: CASAPTGPYGYTF. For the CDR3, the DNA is TGCGCCAGCGCCCCGACAGGACCCTATGGCTACACCTTC.

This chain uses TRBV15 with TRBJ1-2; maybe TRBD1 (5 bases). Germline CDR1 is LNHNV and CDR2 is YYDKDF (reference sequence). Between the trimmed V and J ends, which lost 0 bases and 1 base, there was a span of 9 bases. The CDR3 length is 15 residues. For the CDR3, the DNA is TGTGCCACCAGCAGAGATAAGACAGTTAACTATGGCTACACCTTC. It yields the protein CATSRDKTVNYGYTF.

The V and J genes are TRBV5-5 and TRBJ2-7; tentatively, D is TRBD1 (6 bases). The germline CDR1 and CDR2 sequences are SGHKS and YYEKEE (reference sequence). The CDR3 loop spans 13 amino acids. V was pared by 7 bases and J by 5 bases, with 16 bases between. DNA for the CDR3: TGTGCCAGCGGCTGGTCAGGGGCCCACGAGCAGTACTTC. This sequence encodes CASGWSGAHEQYF.

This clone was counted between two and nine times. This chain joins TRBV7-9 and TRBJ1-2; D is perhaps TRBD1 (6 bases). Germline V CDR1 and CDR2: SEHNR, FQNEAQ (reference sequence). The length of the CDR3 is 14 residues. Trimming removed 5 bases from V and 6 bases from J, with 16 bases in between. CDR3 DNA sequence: TGTGCCAGCAGCGGGGGCCCCCGAATGAATGGCTACACCTTC. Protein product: CASSGGPRMNGYTF.

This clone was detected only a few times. The CDR3 region has the DNA TGTGCCATCAGTGACCCCTGGCAGGGCTCTGGAAACACCATATATTTT. It codes for CAISDPWQGSGNTIYF. The V gene is TRBV10-3, the J gene TRBJ1-3; perhaps TRBD1 as D (5 bases). Between the trimmed V and J ends, which lost 3 bases and 0 bases, there was a span of 12 bases. The CDR3 sequence is 16 residues long. CDR1 is ENHRY and CDR2 is SYGVKD in the germline V gene.

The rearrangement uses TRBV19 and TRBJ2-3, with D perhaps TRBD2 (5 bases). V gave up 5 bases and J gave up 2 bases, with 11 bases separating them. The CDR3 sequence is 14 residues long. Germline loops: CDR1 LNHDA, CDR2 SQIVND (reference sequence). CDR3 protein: CASSWASTTDTQYF. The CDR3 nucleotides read TGTGCCAGTAGTTGGGCTAGCACCACAGATACGCAGTATTTT.

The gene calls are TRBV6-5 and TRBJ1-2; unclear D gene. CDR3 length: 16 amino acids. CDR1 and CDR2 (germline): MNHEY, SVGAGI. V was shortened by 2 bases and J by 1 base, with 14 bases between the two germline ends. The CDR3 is CASSYHPGRVNYGYTF. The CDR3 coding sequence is TGTGCCAGCAGTTACCATCCCGGGAGGGTTAACTATGGCTACACCTTC.

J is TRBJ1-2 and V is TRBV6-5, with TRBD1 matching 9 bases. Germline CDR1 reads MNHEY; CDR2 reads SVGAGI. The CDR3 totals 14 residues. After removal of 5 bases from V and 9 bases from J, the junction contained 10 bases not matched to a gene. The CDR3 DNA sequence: TGTGCCAGCAGTGGAGAGACAGGGGGTATTAGCTACACCTTC. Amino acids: CASSGETGGISYTF.

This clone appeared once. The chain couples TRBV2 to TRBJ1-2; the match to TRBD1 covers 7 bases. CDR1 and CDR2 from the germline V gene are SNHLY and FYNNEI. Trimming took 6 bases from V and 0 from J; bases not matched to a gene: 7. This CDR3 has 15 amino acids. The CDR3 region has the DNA TGTGCCAGCAGCCGAGGGGGCACCGCTAACTATGGCTACACCTTC. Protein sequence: CASSRGGTANYGYTF.

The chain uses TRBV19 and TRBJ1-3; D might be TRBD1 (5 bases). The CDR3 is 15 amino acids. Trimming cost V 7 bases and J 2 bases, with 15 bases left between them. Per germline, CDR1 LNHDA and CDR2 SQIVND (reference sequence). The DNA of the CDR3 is TGTGCCAGTACCTCGACAGTGTCGCCTGGAAACACCATATATTTT. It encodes CASTSTVSPGNTIYF.